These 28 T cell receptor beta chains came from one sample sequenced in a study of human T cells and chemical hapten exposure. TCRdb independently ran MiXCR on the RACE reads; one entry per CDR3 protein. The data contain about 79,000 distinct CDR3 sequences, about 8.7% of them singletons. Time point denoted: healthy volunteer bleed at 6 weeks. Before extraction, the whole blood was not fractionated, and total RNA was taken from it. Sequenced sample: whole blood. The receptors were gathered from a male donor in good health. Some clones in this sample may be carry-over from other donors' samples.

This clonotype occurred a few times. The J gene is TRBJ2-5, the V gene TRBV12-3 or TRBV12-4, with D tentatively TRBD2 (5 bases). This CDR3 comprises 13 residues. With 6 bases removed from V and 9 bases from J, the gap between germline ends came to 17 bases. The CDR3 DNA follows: TGTGCCAGCAGAGAGGCCGGGGTTAAGGCCCAGTACTTC. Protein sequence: CASREAGVKAQYF.

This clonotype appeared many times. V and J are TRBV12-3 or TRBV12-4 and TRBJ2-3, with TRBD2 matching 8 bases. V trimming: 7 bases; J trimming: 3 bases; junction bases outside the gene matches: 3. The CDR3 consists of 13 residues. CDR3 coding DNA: TGTGCCAGCATGAGCGGGGGTACAGATACGCAGTATTTT. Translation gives CASMSGGTDTQYF.

The CDR3 protein is CSVEADSSYNEQFF. The CDR3, as DNA: TGCAGCGTTGAGGCGGACAGCTCCTACAATGAGCAGTTCTTC. This chain connects TRBV29-1 to TRBJ2-1; TRBD1 is a possible D gene (6 bases). The V and J ends lost 3 bases and 0 bases respectively, with 9 bases between them. Per the germline V gene, CDR1 is SQVTM and CDR2 is ANQGSEA. The CDR3 is 14 residues long.

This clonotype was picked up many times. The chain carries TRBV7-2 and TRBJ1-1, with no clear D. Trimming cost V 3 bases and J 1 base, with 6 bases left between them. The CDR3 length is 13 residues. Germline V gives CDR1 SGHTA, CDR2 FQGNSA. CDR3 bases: TGTGCCAGCAGCTTGTCCAGGAACACTGAAGCTTTCTTT. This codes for CASSLSRNTEAFF.

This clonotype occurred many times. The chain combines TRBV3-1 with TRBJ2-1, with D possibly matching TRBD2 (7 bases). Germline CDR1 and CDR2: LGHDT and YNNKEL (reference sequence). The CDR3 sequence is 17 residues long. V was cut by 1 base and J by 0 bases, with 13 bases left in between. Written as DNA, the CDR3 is TGTGCCAGCAGCCAAGTAGGGGGGGAGGGCTCCTACAATGAGCAGTTCTTC. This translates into CASSQVGGEGSYNEQFF.

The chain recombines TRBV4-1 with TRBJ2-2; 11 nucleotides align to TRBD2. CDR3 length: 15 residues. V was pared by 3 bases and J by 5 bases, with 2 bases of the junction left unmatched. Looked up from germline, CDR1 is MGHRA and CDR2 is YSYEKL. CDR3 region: CASSQGLAVTGELFF. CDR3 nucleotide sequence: TGCGCCAGCAGCCAGGGACTAGCGGTTACCGGGGAGCTGTTTTTT.

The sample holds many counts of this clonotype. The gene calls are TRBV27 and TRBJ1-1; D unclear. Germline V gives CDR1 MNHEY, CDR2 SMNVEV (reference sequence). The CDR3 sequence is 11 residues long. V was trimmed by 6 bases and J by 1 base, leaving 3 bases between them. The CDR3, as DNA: TGTGCCAGCAGGAAGAACACTGAAGCTTTCTTT. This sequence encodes CASRKNTEAFF.

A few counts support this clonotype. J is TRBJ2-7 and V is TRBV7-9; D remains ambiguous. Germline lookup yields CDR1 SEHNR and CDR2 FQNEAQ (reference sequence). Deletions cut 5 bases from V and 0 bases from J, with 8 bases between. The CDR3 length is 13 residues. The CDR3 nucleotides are TGTGCCAGCAGCCCCTCTAGCTCCTACGAGCAGTACTTC. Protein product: CASSPSSSYEQYF.

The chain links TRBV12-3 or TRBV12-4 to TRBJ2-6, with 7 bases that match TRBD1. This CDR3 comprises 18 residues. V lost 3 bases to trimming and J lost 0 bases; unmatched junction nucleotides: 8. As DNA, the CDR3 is TGTGCCAGCAGTTTGGGGACAGACCCCCTCTCTGGGGCCAACGTCCTGACTTTC. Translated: CASSLGTDPLSGANVLTF.

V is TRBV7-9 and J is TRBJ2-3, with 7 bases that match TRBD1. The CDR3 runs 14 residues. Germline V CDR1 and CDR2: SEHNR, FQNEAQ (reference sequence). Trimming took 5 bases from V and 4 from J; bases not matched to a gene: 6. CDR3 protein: CASSRRGRADTQYF. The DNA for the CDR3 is TGTGCCAGCAGCAGAAGGGGGCGAGCAGATACGCAGTATTTT.

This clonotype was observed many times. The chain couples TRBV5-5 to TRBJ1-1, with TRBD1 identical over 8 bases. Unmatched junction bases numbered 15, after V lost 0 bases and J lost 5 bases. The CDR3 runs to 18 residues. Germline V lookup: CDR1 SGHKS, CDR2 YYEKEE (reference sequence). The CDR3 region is CASSLVDFGTGGGTEAFF. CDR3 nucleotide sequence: TGTGCCAGCAGCTTGGTGGACTTTGGGACAGGCGGCGGGACTGAAGCTTTCTTT.

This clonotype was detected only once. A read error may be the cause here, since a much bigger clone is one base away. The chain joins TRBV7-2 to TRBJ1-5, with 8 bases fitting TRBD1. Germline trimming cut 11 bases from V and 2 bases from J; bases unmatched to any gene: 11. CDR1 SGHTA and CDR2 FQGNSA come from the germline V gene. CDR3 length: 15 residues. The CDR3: CAGTAQGAGNQPQHF. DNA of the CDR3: TGTGCCGGCACTGCCCAGGGGGCGGGCAATCAGCCCCAGCATTTT.

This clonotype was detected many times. CDR3 nucleotide sequence: TGCAGCGTTGAAGGCCAGGGGGATTCGCCGAACACCGGGGAGCTGTTTTTT. The encoded protein is CSVEGQGDSPNTGELFF. The J gene is TRBJ2-2, the V gene TRBV29-1; 7 bases map to TRBD1. Germline V gene lookup returns CDR1 SQVTM and CDR2 ANQGSEA. The CDR3 loop spans 17 amino acids. J was trimmed by 0 bases and V by 1 base; bases with no gene match: 8.

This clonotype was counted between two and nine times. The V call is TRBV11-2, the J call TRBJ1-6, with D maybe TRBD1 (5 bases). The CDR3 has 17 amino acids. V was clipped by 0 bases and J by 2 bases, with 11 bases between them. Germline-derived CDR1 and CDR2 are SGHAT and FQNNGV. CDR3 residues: CASSLDRKGTYNSPLHF. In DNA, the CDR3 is TGTGCCAGCAGCTTAGACCGAAAGGGGACCTATAATTCACCCCTCCACTTT.

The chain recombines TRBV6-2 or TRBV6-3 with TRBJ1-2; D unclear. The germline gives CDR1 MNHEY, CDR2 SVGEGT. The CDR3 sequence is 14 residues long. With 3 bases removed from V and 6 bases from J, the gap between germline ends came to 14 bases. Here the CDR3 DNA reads TGTGCCAGCAGTTATCGGACCGCCATGGATGGCTACACCTTC. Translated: CASSYRTAMDGYTF.

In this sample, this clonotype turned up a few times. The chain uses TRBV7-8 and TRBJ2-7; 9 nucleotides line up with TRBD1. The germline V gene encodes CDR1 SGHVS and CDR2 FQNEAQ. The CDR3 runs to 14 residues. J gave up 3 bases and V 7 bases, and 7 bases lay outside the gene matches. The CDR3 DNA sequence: TGTGCCAGCATTCCGACAGGGGGTAGCTACGAGCAGTACTTC. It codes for CASIPTGGSYEQYF.

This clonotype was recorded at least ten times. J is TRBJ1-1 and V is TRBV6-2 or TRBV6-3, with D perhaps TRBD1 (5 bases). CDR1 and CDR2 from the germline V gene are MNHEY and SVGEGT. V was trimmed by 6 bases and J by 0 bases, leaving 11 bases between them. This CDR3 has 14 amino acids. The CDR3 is CASSREGLNTEAFF. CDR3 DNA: TGTGCCAGCAGCAGGGAGGGGCTGAACACTGAAGCTTTCTTT.

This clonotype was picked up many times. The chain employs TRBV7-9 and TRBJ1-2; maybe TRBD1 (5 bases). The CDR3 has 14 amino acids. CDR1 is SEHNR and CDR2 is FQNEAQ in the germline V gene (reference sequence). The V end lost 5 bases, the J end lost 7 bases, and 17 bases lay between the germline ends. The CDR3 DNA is TGTGCCAGCAGCCCAGGGAGGGTCTATGGTGGCTACACCTTC. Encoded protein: CASSPGRVYGGYTF.

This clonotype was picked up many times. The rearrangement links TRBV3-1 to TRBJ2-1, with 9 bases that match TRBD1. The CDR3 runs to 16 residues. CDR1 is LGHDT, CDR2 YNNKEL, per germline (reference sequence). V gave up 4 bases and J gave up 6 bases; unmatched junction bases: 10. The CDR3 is CASSPFRDRVGNEQFF. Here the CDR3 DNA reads TGTGCCAGCAGCCCGTTCCGGGACAGGGTGGGCAATGAGCAGTTCTTC.

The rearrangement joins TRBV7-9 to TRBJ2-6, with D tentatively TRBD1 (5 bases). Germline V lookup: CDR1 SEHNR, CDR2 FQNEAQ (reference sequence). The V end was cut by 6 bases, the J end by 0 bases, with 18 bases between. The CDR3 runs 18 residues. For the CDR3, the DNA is TGTGCCAGCAGTATTCGACAGAACCCCACCTCTGGGGCCAACGTCCTGACTTTC. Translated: CASSIRQNPTSGANVLTF.

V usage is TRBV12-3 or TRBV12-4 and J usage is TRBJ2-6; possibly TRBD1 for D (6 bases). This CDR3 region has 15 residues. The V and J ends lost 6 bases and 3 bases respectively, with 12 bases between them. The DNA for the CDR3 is TGTGCCAGCAGCCCTCCAGGGGTTGGGGCCAACGTCCTGACTTTC. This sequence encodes CASSPPGVGANVLTF.

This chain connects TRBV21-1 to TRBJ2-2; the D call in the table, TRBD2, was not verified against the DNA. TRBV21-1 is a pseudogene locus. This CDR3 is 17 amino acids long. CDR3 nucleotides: TGTGCCAGCAGCAAAGCTCGGAGGGTGTTCGGCACCGGGGAGCTGTTTTTT. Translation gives CASSKARRVFGTGELFF.

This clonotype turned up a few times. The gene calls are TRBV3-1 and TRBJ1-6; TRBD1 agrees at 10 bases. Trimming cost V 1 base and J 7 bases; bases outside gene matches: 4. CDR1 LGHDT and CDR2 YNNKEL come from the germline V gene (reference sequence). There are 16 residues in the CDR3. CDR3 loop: CASSQGQGARNSPLHF. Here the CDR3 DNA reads TGTGCCAGCAGCCAAGGACAGGGGGCGAGGAATTCACCCCTCCACTTT.

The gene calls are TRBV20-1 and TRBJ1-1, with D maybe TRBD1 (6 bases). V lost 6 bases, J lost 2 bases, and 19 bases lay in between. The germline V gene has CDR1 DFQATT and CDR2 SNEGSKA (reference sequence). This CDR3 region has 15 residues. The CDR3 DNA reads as TGCAGTGCAATCTCCGGTTGGACAGCAAACACTGAAGCTTTCTTT. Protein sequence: CSAISGWTANTEAFF.

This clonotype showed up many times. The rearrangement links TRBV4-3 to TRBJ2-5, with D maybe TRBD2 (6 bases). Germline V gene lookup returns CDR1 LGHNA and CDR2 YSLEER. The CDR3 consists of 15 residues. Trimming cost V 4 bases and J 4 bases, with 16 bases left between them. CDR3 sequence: CASSRVSGDRETQYF. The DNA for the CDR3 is TGCGCCAGCAGCCGCGTATCGGGGGACCGAGAGACCCAGTACTTC.

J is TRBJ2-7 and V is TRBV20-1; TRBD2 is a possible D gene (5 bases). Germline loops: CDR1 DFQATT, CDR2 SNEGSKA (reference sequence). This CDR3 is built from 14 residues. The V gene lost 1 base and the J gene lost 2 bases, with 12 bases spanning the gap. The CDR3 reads CSARGPNGTYEQYF. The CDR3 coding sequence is TGCAGTGCTAGAGGTCCTAACGGGACCTACGAGCAGTACTTC.

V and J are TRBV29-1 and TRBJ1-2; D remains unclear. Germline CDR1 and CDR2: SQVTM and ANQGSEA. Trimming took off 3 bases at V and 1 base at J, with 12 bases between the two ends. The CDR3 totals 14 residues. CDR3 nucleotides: TGCAGCGTTGATATGGGGAACCTTAACTATGGCTACACCTTC. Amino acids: CSVDMGNLNYGYTF.

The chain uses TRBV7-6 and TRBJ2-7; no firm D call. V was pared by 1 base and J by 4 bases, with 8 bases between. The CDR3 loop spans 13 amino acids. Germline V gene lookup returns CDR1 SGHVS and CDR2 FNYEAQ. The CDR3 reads CASSLEIGYEQYF. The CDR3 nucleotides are TGTGCCAGCAGCTTAGAGATAGGGTACGAGCAGTACTTC.